This T cell receptor beta chain was obtained from a study of response to subunit inactivated influenza vaccine. Study conclusions and caveats: Authors suggested seasonal influenza vaccinations each recruit few new T cells.

At least ten counts were recorded for this clonotype. Antigen: not known. The germline V gene encodes CDR1 SGHDT and CDR2 YYEEEE. The CDR3 covers 14 residues. V lost 1 base to trimming and J lost 1 base, with 8 bases between them. A single record per CDR3 protein comes from TCRdb applying MiXCR to the RT-PCR reads. The data show about 780,000 distinct CDR3 sequences, about 18% seen once. Sequencing was performed on PBMCs from blood, taken 5 days after vaccination. This TCR came from a man aged 50 to 60 who received an inactivated influenza vaccine. The V gene is TRBV5-6, the J gene TRBJ1-1; TRBD1 might be the D (5 bases). The CDR3 spells CASSLRGANTEAFF. In nucleotides, the CDR3 is TGTGCCAGCAGCTTGAGGGGTGCGAACACTGAAGCTTTCTTT.